The T cell receptor (beta chain) under discussion was sequenced for a study of blood T cells in healthy people across ages. From germline, CDR1 is DFQATT and CDR2 SNEGSKA (reference sequence). Trimming stripped 8 bases from V and 10 bases from J, with 18 bases between. The CDR3 extends over 12 amino acids. The second PCR ran about 6 to 12 cycles with a sample-barcoded 5' primer and J-beta primers. TCRdb re-analysed the 5' RACE reads in MiXCR, keeping a single row per CDR3 protein. The table records over 600,000 distinct CDR3 sequences, over 20% of them present only once. With each sample, at least 5 micrograms of total RNA were extracted.

The TCR comes from a man between 65 and 85 years old in good health. The V and J genes are TRBV20-1 and TRBJ2-1; D perhaps matches TRBD1 (6 bases). Input material: blood. CDR3 coding DNA: TGCAGTCTATTCGGGGACATCCAAGAGCAGTTCTTC. It codes for CSLFGDIQEQFF.